The rows below give T cell receptor beta chains drawn from one sample of a study of blood T cell repertoires in COVID-19. The method was immunoSEQ multiplex PCR; TCRdb's version includes in-frame clones alone and lacks a portion of them. The table includes approximately 80,000 clones, roughly 79% detected once. The specimen sequenced was peripheral blood. The receptors originated from a man at least 80 years old with acute or convalescent COVID-19. Both conserved end residues are part of each CDR3. The order of the fields is J gene, V gene, D gene, CDR3 protein. The D gene is left open where the match is weak.

J: TRBJ2-7; V: TRBV6-2/TRBV6-3; D: NA; CDR3: CASSPPGVASSYEQYF
J: TRBJ2-7; V: TRBV5-6; D: NA; CDR3: CASSLVGGGSYEQYF
J: TRBJ2-1; V: TRBV27; D: TRBD2; CDR3: CASRQTSADNEQFF
J: TRBJ2-1; V: TRBV10-3; D: TRBD2; CDR3: CAIGGTSGKYNEQFF
J: TRBJ1-4; V: TRBV28; D: NA; CDR3: CASSSPGLGGEKLFF
J: TRBJ2-2; V: TRBV19; D: TRBD2; CDR3: CASSLTSVGTGELFF
J: TRBJ2-5; V: TRBV27; D: NA; CDR3: CASSQTALTETQYF
J: TRBJ2-4; V: TRBV2; D: NA; CDR3: CASRTTRGAKNIQYF
J: TRBJ1-2; V: TRBV27; D: TRBD1; CDR3: CASRFRQGASYTF
J: TRBJ1-6; V: TRBV4-2; D: NA; CDR3: CASSNAMKSSYNSPLHF
J: TRBJ2-2; V: TRBV27; D: NA; CDR3: CASSLSRDTGELFF
J: TRBJ1-6; V: TRBV27; D: NA; CDR3: CASSLQFGGTHSPLHF
J: TRBJ1-4; V: TRBV5-1; D: NA; CDR3: CASSALGGKGEKLFF
J: TRBJ2-1; V: TRBV2; D: NA; CDR3: CASTPFGLRGEQFF
J: TRBJ2-1; V: TRBV19; D: TRBD1; CDR3: CASKGQGAYNEQFF
J: TRBJ2-1; V: TRBV7-9; D: NA; CDR3: CASSLQGQGGSNEQFF
J: TRBJ1-5; V: TRBV6-6; D: NA; CDR3: CASSYTVDQPQHF
J: TRBJ1-1; V: TRBV5-1; D: TRBD1; CDR3: CASSSGRDSEAFF
J: TRBJ2-7; V: TRBV5-1; D: NA; CDR3: CASSSTGSLGYEQYF
J: TRBJ2-2; V: TRBV6-5; D: NA; CDR3: CASRMGRKTGELFF
J: TRBJ1-2; V: TRBV12-3/TRBV12-4; D: NA; CDR3: CASSFRGSYGYTF
J: TRBJ1-1; V: TRBV6-5; D: NA; CDR3: CASSYQNRGNTEAFF
J: TRBJ2-7; V: TRBV28; D: TRBD2; CDR3: CASTVTGGVSYEQYF
J: TRBJ1-1; V: TRBV29-1; D: NA; CDR3: CSVVVRPGWTTEAFF
J: TRBJ2-7; V: TRBV28; D: TRBD2; CDR3: CASSLSPGLGSASYEQYF